The 24 T cell receptor beta chains below were found in one sample sequenced in a study of shared clonotypes between healthy human individuals. The table came from immunoSEQ multiplex PCR; TCRdb's copy has only in-frame clones and leaves some out. The data hold under 2,500,000 clones, with 90% to 96% observed a single time. The sample was naive CD4+ T cells sorted from blood. The subset is: CD45RA+ positively selected. These receptors all come from a man between 18 and 29 years old in good health.

This clone has only one observation. The same CDR3 arises from other DNA sequences in this sample as well. This chain uses TRBV6-1 with TRBJ2-7, with unresolved D. V was shortened by 6 bases and J by 3 bases, with 6 bases between the two germline ends. This CDR3 has 11 amino acids. The germline gives CDR1 MNHNS, CDR2 SASEGT. The DNA of the CDR3 is TGTGCCAGCAGCGGCAGCTACGAGCAGTACTTC. This codes for CASSGSYEQYF.

The chain links TRBV28 to TRBJ1-4; 7 bases fit TRBD1. The CDR3 spans 15 residues. With 5 bases clipped from V and 10 bases from J, the junction kept 13 bases outside the gene matches. CDR1 and CDR2 from the germline V gene are MDHEN and SYDVKM. The CDR3 reads CASSLVQGIPGKLFF. CDR3 DNA sequence: TGTGCCAGCAGTCTTGTACAGGGGATCCCTGGAAAACTGTTTTTT.

J is TRBJ2-3 and V is TRBV29-1; 9 nucleotides line up with TRBD2. CDR1 and CDR2 from the germline V gene are SQVTM and ANQGSEA. This CDR3 has 13 amino acids. CDR3 amino acids: CSGRGSSGKTQYF. CDR3 coding DNA: TGCAGTGGGAGAGGGTCTAGCGGGAAGACGCAGTATTTT.

The chain combines TRBV5-6 with TRBJ1-3; 10 bases fit TRBD1. The CDR3 extends over 16 amino acids. Germline lookup yields CDR1 SGHDT and CDR2 YYEEEE. With 3 bases clipped from V and 1 base from J, the junction kept 4 bases outside the gene matches. This CDR3 reads CASSWTGGKSGNTIYF. For the CDR3, the DNA is TGTGCCAGCAGCTGGACAGGGGGTAAATCTGGAAACACCATATATTTT.

V gene TRBV11-3 combines with J gene TRBJ2-3; tentatively, D is TRBD2 (6 bases). V was clipped by 5 bases and J by 3 bases, with 15 bases between them. The CDR3 is 15 residues long. CDR1 is SGHNT, CDR2 YENEEA, per germline. The CDR3 bases are TGTGCCAGCAGCCGCGGGACCAGTGGAACAGATACGCAGTATTTT. Translation gives CASSRGTSGTDTQYF.

The chain uses TRBV7-2 and TRBJ2-5; D not resolved. V lost 5 bases and J 6 bases, leaving 7 bases between the germline ends. Germline V gene data show CDR1 as SGHTA and CDR2 as FQGNSA. The CDR3 sequence is 11 residues long. CDR3 sequence: CASSLHKTQYF. The CDR3 DNA sequence: TGTGCCAGCAGCCTACACAAGACCCAGTACTTC.

The rearrangement uses TRBV6-5 and TRBJ2-7, with 8 nucleotides matching TRBD2. The J segment lost 2 bases and the V segment lost 7 bases, leaving 4 bases of the junction unmatched. There are 13 residues in the CDR3. The V gene's germline CDR1 is MNHEY and CDR2 SVGAGI. CDR3 sequence reads: CASKTSGAYEQYF. The CDR3 bases are TGTGCCAGCAAAACTAGCGGAGCCTACGAGCAGTACTTC.

This clone was found once. The chain has TRBV5-1 and TRBJ1-2; D is possibly TRBD1 (5 bases). Per the germline V gene, CDR1 is SGHRS and CDR2 is YFSETQ. There are 12 residues in the CDR3. V was trimmed by 4 bases and J by 7 bases, leaving 11 bases between them. The CDR3 sequence: CASSQLGAGYTF. For the CDR3, the DNA is TGCGCCAGCAGCCAACTAGGGGCTGGCTACACCTTC.

The chain couples TRBV7-9 to TRBJ2-5, with 12 bases that match TRBD1. This CDR3 has 15 amino acids. Germline lookup yields CDR1 SEHNR and CDR2 FQNEAQ (reference sequence). With 7 bases clipped from V and 4 bases from J, the junction kept 7 bases outside the gene matches. CDR3: CASNEGTGGSETQYF. The CDR3 region has the DNA TGTGCCAGCAACGAAGGGACAGGGGGCTCAGAGACCCAGTACTTC.

The genes are TRBV7-8 and TRBJ1-2; D ambiguous. CDR1 SGHVS and CDR2 FQNEAQ come from the germline V gene. V was pared by 2 bases and J by 0 bases, with 10 bases between. The CDR3 is 15 amino acids. CDR3 protein: CASSLTLTTNYGYTF. CDR3 sequence (DNA): TGTGCCAGCAGCTTAACCTTGACAACTAACTATGGCTACACCTTC.

This clone was seen more than once but under ten times. This same CDR3 is encoded by further DNA sequences in the sample. The chain recombines TRBV7-9 with TRBJ2-2; D remains ambiguous. The germline V gene has CDR1 SEHNR and CDR2 FQNEAQ (reference sequence). Trimming took 5 bases from V and 2 from J, leaving 6 bases between them. The CDR3 runs to 13 residues. CDR3 amino acids: CASSARNTGELFF. CDR3 nucleotide sequence: TGTGCCAGCAGCGCTAGAAACACCGGGGAGCTGTTTTTT.

The CDR3 is CASSLAPGGGNTEAFF. The DNA of the CDR3 is TGTGCCAGCAGCTTAGCTCCAGGGGGGGGGAACACTGAAGCTTTCTTT. The chain employs TRBV11-2 and TRBJ1-1; 7 bases align to TRBD1. This CDR3 comprises 16 residues. Germline-derived CDR1 and CDR2 are SGHAT and FQNNGV. Trimming cost V 1 base and J 1 base; bases outside gene matches: 6.

The V gene is TRBV5-1, the J gene TRBJ1-2; 8 positions match TRBD1. Germline V gene lookup returns CDR1 SGHRS and CDR2 YFSETQ. The CDR3 sequence is 15 residues long. V lost 0 bases and J lost 2; bases outside the gene matches: 3. The CDR3 nucleotides read TGCGCCAGCAGCTTGGGCCCAGGGGGCAACTATGGCTACACCTTC. This gives the protein CASSLGPGGNYGYTF.

In DNA, the CDR3 is TGTGCCAGCAGCTTAAGACTAGCCCCCAATAATGAGCAGTTCTTC. Translation: CASSLRLAPNNEQFF. The J gene is TRBJ2-1, the V gene TRBV11-2, with 7 nucleotides matching TRBD2. This CDR3 has 15 residues. Germline V CDR1 and CDR2: SGHAT, FQNNGV. Trimming removed 2 bases from V and 7 bases from J; junction bases left unmatched: 8.

Of note for this clone: The same CDR3 is also encoded by other DNA sequences in this sample. This chain uses TRBV18 with TRBJ2-1; the match to TRBD2 covers 13 bases. CDR1 and CDR2 from the germline V gene are KGHSH and LQKENI. This CDR3 region has 16 residues. V shed 0 bases, J shed 7 bases, and the junction held 3 bases outside the gene matches. The CDR3: CASSPPLAGGPNEQFF. The CDR3, as DNA: TGTGCCAGCTCACCACCACTAGCGGGAGGGCCGAATGAGCAGTTCTTC.

The chain employs TRBV9 and TRBJ2-5, with TRBD2 matching over 16 bases. Germline-derived CDR1 and CDR2 are SGDLS and YYNGEE. The ends lost 4 bases at V and 1 base at J; junction bases unmatched: 4. This CDR3 is 17 amino acids long. The CDR3 coding sequence is TGTGCCAGCAGCCCGGGACTAGCGGGAGGGCTCCAAGAGACCCAGTACTTC. This translates into CASSPGLAGGLQETQYF.

This clone has only one observation. This sequence joins TRBV5-1 and TRBJ2-5, with D uncertain. V was pared by 2 bases and J by 1 base, with 9 bases between. Germline loops: CDR1 SGHRS, CDR2 YFSETQ. The CDR3 sequence is 14 residues long. DNA for the CDR3: TGCGCCAGCAGCTTAAGACGGTTCCAAGAGACCCAGTACTTC. Amino acid sequence: CASSLRRFQETQYF.

About this clone: Other DNA sequences within the sample encode an identical CDR3. This rearrangement joins TRBV7-2 to TRBJ1-5, with TRBD1 matching over 8 bases. J lost 1 base, V lost 4 bases, and 3 bases had no gene match. Germline CDR1 SGHTA, CDR2 FQGNSA. The CDR3 sequence is 15 residues long. The CDR3, as DNA: TGTGCCAGCAGCTCCGACAGGGGCAGCAATCAGCCCCAGCATTTT. This encodes CASSSDRGSNQPQHF.

DNA of the CDR3: TGTGCCAGCAGCCAGAATTTGGACAGGCAAGAGACCCAGTACTTC. Residues: CASSQNLDRQETQYF. V is TRBV5-4 and J is TRBJ2-5; 7 nucleotides line up with TRBD1. The CDR3 sequence is 15 residues long. From germline, CDR1 is SGHNT and CDR2 YYREEE (reference sequence). V gave up 4 bases and J gave up 2 bases; unmatched junction bases: 8.

Points on this clone: Different DNA sequences within this sample yield the same CDR3. The V and J genes are TRBV9 and TRBJ1-6, with TRBD1 as a possible D gene (5 bases). The V and J ends lost 2 bases and 5 bases respectively, with 8 bases between them. The CDR3 is 14 residues long. Germline assignment: CDR1 SGDLS and CDR2 YYNGEE. The CDR3 loop is CASSVTDNNSPLHF. In nucleotides, the CDR3 is TGTGCCAGCAGCGTGACAGATAATAATTCACCCCTCCACTTT.

The V gene is TRBV2, the J gene TRBJ1-1, with 11 positions matching TRBD1. Germline V CDR1 and CDR2: SNHLY, FYNNEI. V trimming: 7 bases; J trimming: 1 base; junction bases outside the gene matches: 5. The CDR3 sequence is 15 residues long. This CDR3 reads CASTRTGGRNTEAFF. The CDR3, as DNA: TGTGCCAGCACCCGGACAGGGGGCCGGAACACTGAAGCTTTCTTT. Variable domain in full (rest from reference TRBV2 and TRBJ1-1): EPEVTQTPSHQVTQMGQEVILRCVPISNHLYFYWYRQILGQKVEFLVSFYNNEISEKSEIFDDQFSVERPDGSNFTLKIRSTKLEDSAMYFCASTRTGGRNTEAFFGQGTRLTVV.

The chain links TRBV5-4 to TRBJ2-5, with D tentatively TRBD2 (6 bases). The V gene lost 3 bases and the J gene lost 5 bases, with 20 bases spanning the gap. This CDR3 has 16 residues. Germline V gene data show CDR1 as SGHNT and CDR2 as YYREEE (reference sequence). CDR3 DNA: TGTGCCAGCAGCTGGGGAGTTGCGGGGAGATGGGAGACCCAGTACTTC. Its translation is CASSWGVAGRWETQYF. Variable domain in full (rest from reference TRBV5-4 and TRBJ2-5): ETGVTQSPTHLIKTRGQQVTLRCSSQSGHNTVSWYQQALGQGPQFIFQYYREEENGRGNFPPRFSGLQFPNYSSELNVNALELDDSALYLCASSWGVAGRWETQYFGPGTRLLVL.

This clone was detected only a few times. The chain links TRBV30 to TRBJ1-6; D is possibly TRBD1 (6 bases). The V end was cut by 3 bases, the J end by 4 bases, with 22 bases between. This CDR3 is built from 18 residues. The germline V gene encodes CDR1 GTSNPN and CDR2 SVGIG (reference sequence). The CDR3 DNA is TGTGCCTGGAGAGATCTCAGGGGACCCCTCTTTTATAATTCACCCCTCCACTTT. Protein: CAWRDLRGPLFYNSPLHF.

The rearrangement uses TRBV10-3 and TRBJ2-7, with 7 bases lining up with TRBD1. The CDR3 covers 15 residues. The ends lost 1 base at V and 6 bases at J; junction bases unmatched: 9. The germline gives CDR1 ENHRY, CDR2 SYGVKD. Here the CDR3 reads CAISEFMNRGGEQYF. The CDR3 nucleotides read TGTGCCATCAGTGAGTTCATGAACAGGGGCGGCGAGCAGTACTTC.